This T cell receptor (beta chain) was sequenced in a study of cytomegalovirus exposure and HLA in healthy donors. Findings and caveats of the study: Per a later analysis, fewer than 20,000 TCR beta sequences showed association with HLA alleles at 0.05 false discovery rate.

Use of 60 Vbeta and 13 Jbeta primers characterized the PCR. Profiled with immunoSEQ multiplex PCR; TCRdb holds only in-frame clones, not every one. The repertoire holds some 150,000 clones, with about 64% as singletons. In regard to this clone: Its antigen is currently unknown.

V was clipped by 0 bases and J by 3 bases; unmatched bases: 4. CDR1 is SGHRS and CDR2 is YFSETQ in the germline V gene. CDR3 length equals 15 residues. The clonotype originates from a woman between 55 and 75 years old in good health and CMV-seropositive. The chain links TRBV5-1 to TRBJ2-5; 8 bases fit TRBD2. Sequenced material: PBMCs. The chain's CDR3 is CASSLEPGGEETQYF. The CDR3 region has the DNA TGCGCCAGCAGCTTGGAACCGGGAGGGGAAGAGACCCAGTACTTC.